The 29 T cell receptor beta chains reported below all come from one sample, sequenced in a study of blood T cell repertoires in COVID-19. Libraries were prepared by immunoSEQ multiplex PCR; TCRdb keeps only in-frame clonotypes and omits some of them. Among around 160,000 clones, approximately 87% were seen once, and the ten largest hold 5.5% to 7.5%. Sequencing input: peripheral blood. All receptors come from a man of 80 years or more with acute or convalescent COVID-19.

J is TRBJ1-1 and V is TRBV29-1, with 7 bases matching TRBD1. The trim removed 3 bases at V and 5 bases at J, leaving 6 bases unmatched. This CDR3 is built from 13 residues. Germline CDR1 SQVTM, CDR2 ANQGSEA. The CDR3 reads CSVEPGGMTEAFF. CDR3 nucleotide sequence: TGCAGCGTTGAGCCAGGGGGTATGACTGAAGCTTTCTTT.

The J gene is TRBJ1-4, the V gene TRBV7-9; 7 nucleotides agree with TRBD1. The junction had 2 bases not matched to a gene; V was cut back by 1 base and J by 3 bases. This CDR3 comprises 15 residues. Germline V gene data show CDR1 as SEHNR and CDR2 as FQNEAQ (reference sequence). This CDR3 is CASSLGGQSNEKLFF. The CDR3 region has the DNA TGTGCCAGCAGCTTAGGGGGACAGTCTAATGAAAAACTGTTTTTT.

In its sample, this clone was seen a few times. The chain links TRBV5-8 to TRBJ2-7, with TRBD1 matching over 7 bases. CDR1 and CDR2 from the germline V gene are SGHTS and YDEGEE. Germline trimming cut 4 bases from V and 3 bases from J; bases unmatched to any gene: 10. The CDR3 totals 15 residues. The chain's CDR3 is CASSHRQGRGYEQYF. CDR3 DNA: TGTGCCAGCAGCCATAGACAGGGTCGAGGCTACGAGCAGTACTTC.

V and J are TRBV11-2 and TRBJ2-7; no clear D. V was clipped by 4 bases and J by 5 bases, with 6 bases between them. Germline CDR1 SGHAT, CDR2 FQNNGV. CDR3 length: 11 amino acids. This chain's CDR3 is CASSSLDEQYF. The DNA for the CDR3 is TGTGCCAGCAGCTCCTTAGACGAGCAGTACTTC.

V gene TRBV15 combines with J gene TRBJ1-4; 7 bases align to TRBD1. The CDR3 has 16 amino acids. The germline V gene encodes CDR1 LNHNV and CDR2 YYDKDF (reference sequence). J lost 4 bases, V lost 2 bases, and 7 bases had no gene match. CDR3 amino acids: CATSRYRGLNNEKLFF. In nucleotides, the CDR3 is TGTGCCACCAGCAGATACAGGGGTTTGAATAATGAAAAACTGTTTTTT.

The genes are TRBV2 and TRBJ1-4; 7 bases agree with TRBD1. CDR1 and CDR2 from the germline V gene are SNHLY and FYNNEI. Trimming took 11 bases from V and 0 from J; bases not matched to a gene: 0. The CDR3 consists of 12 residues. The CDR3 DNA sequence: TGTGCCCAGGGGGCAACTAATGAAAAACTGTTTTTT. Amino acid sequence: CAQGATNEKLFF.

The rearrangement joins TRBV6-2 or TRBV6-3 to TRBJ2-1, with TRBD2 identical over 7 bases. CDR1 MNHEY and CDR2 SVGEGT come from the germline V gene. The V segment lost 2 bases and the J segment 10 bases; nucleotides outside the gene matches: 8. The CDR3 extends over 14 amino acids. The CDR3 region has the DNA TGTGCCAGCAGTTACACTCAACTAGCGTCAGAGCAGTTCTTC. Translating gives CASSYTQLASEQFF.

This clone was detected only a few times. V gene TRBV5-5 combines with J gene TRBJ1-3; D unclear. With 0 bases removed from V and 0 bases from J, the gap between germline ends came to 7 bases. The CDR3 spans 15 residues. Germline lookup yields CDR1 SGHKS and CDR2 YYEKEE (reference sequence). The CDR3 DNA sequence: TGTGCCAGCAGCTTGGCCGGTCTCTCTGGAAACACCATATATTTT. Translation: CASSLAGLSGNTIYF.

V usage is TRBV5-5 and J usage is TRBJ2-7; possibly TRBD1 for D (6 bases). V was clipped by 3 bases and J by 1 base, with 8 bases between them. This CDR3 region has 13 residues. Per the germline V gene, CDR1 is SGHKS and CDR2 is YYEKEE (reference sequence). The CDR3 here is CASSWTASYEQYF. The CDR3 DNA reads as TGTGCCAGCAGCTGGACAGCGTCCTACGAGCAGTACTTC. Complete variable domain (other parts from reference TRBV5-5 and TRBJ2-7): DAGVTQSPTHLIKTRGQQVTLRCSPISGHKSVSWYQQVLGQGPQFIFQYYEKEERGRGNFPDRFSARQFPNYSSELNVNALLLGDSALYLCASSWTASYEQYFGPGTRLTVT.

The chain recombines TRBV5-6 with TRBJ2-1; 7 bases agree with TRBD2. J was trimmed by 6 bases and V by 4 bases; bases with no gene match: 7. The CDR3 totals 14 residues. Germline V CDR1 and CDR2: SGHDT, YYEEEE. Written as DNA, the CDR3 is TGTGCCAGCAGCGGGGACTACCTCGGCAATGAGCAGTTCTTC. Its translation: CASSGDYLGNEQFF.

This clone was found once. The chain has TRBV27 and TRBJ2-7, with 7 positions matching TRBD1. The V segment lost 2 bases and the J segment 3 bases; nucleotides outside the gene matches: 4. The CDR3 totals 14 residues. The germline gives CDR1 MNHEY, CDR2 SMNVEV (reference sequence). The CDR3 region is CASSLLGTDYEQYF. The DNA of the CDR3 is TGTGCCAGCAGTTTACTTGGGACAGACTACGAGCAGTACTTC.

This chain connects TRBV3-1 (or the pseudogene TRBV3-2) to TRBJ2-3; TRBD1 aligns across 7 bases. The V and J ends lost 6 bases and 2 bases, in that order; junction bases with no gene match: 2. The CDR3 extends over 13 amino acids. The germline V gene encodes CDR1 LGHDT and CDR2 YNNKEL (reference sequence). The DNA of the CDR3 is TGTGCCAGCAGGGACAGGCCCACAGATACGCAGTATTTT. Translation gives CASRDRPTDTQYF.

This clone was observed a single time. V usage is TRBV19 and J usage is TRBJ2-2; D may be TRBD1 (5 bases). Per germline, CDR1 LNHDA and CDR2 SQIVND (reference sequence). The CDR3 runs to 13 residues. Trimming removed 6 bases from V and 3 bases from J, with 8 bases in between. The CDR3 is CASRNRYTGELFF. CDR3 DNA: TGTGCCAGTAGAAACAGGTACACCGGGGAGCTGTTTTTT.

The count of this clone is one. The CDR3 DNA reads as TGTGCCAGCAGTTCCTCCGGGACAGGGGGCGCGGAAACGCAGTATTTT. Protein sequence: CASSSSGTGGAETQYF. The chain joins TRBV28 to TRBJ2-3; 12 bases line up with TRBD1. Germline V gives CDR1 MDHEN, CDR2 SYDVKM. CDR3 size: 16 residues. The V gene end was trimmed by 4 bases and the J gene end by 9 bases; junction bases not matched to a gene: 11.

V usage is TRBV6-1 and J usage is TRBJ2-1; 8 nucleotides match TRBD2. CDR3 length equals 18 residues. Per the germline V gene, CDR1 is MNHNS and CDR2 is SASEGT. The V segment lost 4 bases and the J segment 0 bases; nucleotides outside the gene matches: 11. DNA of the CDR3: TGTGCCAGCAGTGGCGGGAGGAACGTACCGGTCTCCTACAATGAGCAGTTCTTC. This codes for CASSGGRNVPVSYNEQFF.

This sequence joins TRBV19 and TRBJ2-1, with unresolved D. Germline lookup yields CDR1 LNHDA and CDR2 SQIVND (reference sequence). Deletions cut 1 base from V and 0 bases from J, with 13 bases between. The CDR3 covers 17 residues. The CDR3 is CASSIGGTPSSYNEQFF. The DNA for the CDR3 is TGTGCCAGTAGTATAGGCGGCACTCCGAGCTCCTACAATGAGCAGTTCTTC.

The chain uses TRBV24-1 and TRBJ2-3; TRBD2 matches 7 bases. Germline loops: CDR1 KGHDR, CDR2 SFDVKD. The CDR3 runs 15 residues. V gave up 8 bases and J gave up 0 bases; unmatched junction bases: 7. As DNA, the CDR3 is TGTGCCACCACTACTAGCGAAACTAGCACAGATACGCAGTATTTT. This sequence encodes CATTTSETSTDTQYF.

CDR3 sequence (DNA): TGCGCCAGCAGGACGGCCGGGGAGGGGACCCAGTACTTC. Translating gives CASRTAGEGTQYF. The V call is TRBV10-2, the J call TRBJ2-5, with 7 bases that match TRBD2. There are 13 residues in the CDR3. Germline trimming cut 6 bases from V and 7 bases from J; bases unmatched to any gene: 8. CDR1 WSHSY and CDR2 SAAADI come from the germline V gene.

CDR3 sequence (DNA): TGCGCCAGTCAAGGAGGGGTCAATCAGCCCCAGCATTTT. This sequence encodes CASQGGVNQPQHF. The gene calls are TRBV4-1 and TRBJ1-5, with D tentatively TRBD1 (5 bases). Looked up from germline, CDR1 is MGHRA and CDR2 is YSYEKL. The CDR3 loop spans 13 amino acids. The V end lost 9 bases, the J end lost 3 bases, and 12 bases lay between the germline ends.

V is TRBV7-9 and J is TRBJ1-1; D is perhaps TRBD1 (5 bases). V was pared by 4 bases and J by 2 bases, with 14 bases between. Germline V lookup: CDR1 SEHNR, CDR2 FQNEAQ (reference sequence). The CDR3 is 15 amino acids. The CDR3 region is CASSSSGTDNTEAFF. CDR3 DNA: TGTGCCAGCAGCTCTTCCGGGACTGATAACACTGAAGCTTTCTTT.

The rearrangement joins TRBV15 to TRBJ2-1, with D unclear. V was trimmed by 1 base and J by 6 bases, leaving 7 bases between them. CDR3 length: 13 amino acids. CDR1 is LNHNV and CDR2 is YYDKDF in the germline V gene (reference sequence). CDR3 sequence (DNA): TGTGCCACCAGCAGAGCAAACACCAATGAGCAGTTCTTC. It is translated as CATSRANTNEQFF.

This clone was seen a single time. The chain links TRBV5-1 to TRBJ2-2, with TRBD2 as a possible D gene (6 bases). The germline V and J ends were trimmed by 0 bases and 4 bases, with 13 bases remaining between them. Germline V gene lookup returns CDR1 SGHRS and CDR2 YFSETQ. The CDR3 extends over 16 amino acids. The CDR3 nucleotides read TGCGCCAGCAGCTTGGCCGGGACTCTGGGCACCGGGGAGCTGTTTTTT. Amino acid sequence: CASSLAGTLGTGELFF.

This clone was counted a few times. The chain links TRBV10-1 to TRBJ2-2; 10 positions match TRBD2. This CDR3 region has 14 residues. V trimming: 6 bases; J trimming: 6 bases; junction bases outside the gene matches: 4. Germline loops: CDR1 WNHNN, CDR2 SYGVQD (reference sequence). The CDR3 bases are TGCGCCAGCAGCCCTAGCGGGAGTTCCGGGGAGCTGTTTTTT. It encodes CASSPSGSSGELFF.

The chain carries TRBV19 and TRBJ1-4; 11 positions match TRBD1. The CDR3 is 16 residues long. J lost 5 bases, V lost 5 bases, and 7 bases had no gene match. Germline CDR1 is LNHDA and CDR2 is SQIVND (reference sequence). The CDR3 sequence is CASSSGTGGPNEKLFF. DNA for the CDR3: TGTGCCAGTAGTTCCGGGACAGGGGGACCGAATGAAAAACTGTTTTTT.

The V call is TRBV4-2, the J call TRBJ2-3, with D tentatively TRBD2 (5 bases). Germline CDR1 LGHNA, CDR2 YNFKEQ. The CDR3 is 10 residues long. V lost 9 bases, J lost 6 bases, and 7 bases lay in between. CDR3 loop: CARREDTQYF. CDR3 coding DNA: TGTGCCAGGAGGGAGGATACGCAGTATTTT.

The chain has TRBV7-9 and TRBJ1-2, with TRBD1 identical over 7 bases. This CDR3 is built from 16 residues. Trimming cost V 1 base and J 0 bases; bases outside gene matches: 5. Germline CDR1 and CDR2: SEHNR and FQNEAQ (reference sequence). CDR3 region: CASSLVRQGPNYGYTF. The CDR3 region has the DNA TGTGCCAGCAGCTTAGTCAGACAGGGACCTAACTATGGCTACACCTTC.

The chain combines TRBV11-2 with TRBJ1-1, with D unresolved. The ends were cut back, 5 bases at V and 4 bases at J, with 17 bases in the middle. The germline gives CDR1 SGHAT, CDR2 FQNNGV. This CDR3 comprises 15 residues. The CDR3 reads CASSPARNAGTEAFF. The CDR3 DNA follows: TGTGCCAGCAGCCCCGCTCGGAACGCGGGCACTGAAGCTTTCTTT. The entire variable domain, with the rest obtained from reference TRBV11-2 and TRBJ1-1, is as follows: EAGVAQSPRYKIIEKRQSVAFWCNPISGHATLYWYQQILGQGPKLLIQFQNNGVVDDSQLPKDRFSAERLKGVDSTLKIQPAKLEDSAVYLCASSPARNAGTEAFFGQGTRLTVV.

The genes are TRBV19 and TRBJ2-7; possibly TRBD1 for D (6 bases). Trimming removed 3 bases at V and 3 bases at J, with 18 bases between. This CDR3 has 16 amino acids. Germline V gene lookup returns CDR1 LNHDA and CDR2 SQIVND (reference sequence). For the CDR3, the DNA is TGTGCCAGTAGTATCGGAATTGGGGGCCCGTACTACGAGCAGTACTTC. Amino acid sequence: CASSIGIGGPYYEQYF.

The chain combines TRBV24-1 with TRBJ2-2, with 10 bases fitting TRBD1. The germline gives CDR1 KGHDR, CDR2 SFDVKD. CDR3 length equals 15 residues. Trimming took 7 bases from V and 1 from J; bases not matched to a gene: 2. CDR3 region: CATSWTGGNTGELFF. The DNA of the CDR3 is TGTGCCACCAGCTGGACAGGGGGGAACACCGGGGAGCTGTTTTTT.